The next 25 T cell receptor beta chains were all read from a single sample in a study of Tregs in tolerant kidney transplant recipients. Mixed chimerism was transient after nonmyeloablative marrow transplants from related graft donors. Some clones are missing from TCRdb's copy, which holds only in-frame ones; the method was immunoSEQ multiplex PCR. In the table there are 40,000 to 50,000 clones, around 90% of which are singletons. The material was CD8+ T cells from blood (PBMCs), obtained 12 months after the transplant. These receptors came from a human patient who received a combined kidney and bone marrow transplant. Among the T cells, some may be from the graft donor.

The chain links TRBV7-9 to TRBJ2-7, with 7 bases that match TRBD1. The germline CDR1 and CDR2 sequences are SEHNR and FQNEAQ (reference sequence). The CDR3 runs 13 residues. V trimming: 7 bases; J trimming: 4 bases; junction bases outside the gene matches: 7. CDR3 nucleotides: TGTGCCAGCAACGTACAGGGGTGGTACGAGCAGTACTTC. Translation: CASNVQGWYEQYF.

V is TRBV4-1 and J is TRBJ2-4; D unclear. The CDR3 spans 14 residues. CDR1 MGHRA and CDR2 YSYEKL come from the germline V gene. Trimming shortened V by 0 bases and J by 7 bases, and 10 bases separated the two germline ends. The CDR3 protein is CASSQEPGANIQYF. CDR3 DNA sequence: TGCGCCAGCAGCCAAGAGCCCGGTGCCAACATTCAGTACTTC.

There are a few counts of this clone. In nucleotides, the CDR3 is TGCAGTGCCACAGGGTTGTATGGCTACACCTTC. It codes for CSATGLYGYTF. V is TRBV20-1 and J is TRBJ1-2; D may be TRBD1 (6 bases). CDR3 length: 11 amino acids. The V and J ends lost 6 bases and 5 bases respectively, with 10 bases between them. CDR1 is DFQATT and CDR2 is SNEGSKA in the germline V gene (reference sequence).

The chain couples TRBV7-9 to TRBJ2-3; 9 bases map to TRBD2. Germline trimming cut 5 bases from V and 2 bases from J; bases unmatched to any gene: 8. In germline, CDR1 is SEHNR, CDR2 FQNEAQ (reference sequence). CDR3 length equals 16 residues. The CDR3 sequence: CASSPWVAGATDTQYF. CDR3 bases: TGTGCCAGCAGCCCCTGGGTAGCGGGGGCCACAGATACGCAGTATTTT.

V and J are TRBV5-1 and TRBJ1-2, with 8 bases matching TRBD1. Germline V gene data show CDR1 as SGHRS and CDR2 as YFSETQ. Trimming took 0 bases from V and 3 from J; bases not matched to a gene: 10. The CDR3 is made up of 17 amino acids. The CDR3 spells CASSLAGGGIGDYGYTF. The CDR3, as DNA: TGCGCCAGCAGCTTGGCAGGGGGCGGTATAGGGGACTATGGCTACACCTTC.

The gene calls are TRBV7-9 and TRBJ2-7, with D possibly matching TRBD1 (6 bases). The germline V gene encodes CDR1 SEHNR and CDR2 FQNEAQ (reference sequence). Deletions cut 6 bases from V and 0 bases from J, with 6 bases between. CDR3 length: 12 residues. The CDR3 loop reads CASRDSSYEQYF. The DNA of the CDR3 is TGTGCCAGCAGGGACAGCTCCTACGAGCAGTACTTC. The whole variable domain, filled in from reference TRBV7-9 and TRBJ2-7, reads DTGVSQNPRHKITKRGQNVTFRCDPISEHNRLYWYRQTLGQGPEFLTYFQNEAQLEKSRLLSDRFSAERPKGSFSTLEIQRTEQGDSAMYLCASRDSSYEQYFGPGTRLTVT.

This rearrangement joins TRBV5-6 to TRBJ2-1; 7 nucleotides agree with TRBD2. V lost 2 bases, J lost 2 bases, and 10 bases stayed unmatched. Germline V lookup: CDR1 SGHDT, CDR2 YYEEEE. This CDR3 contains 17 residues. CDR3 sequence: CASSFEAGEGPYNEQFF. The CDR3 region has the DNA TGTGCCAGCAGCTTCGAGGCGGGAGAGGGGCCCTACAATGAGCAGTTCTTC.

This clone was seen a few times. The chain is built from TRBV10-1 and TRBJ2-7; 7 bases match TRBD1. J lost 3 bases, V lost 9 bases, and 5 bases had no gene match. This CDR3 contains 12 residues. Germline CDR1 reads WNHNN; CDR2 reads SYGVQD (reference sequence). CDR3 in amino acids: CARTGRLYEQYF. The CDR3 bases are TGCGCCAGGACAGGGAGACTCTACGAGCAGTACTTC.

The rearrangement links TRBV30 to TRBJ2-1; 10 bases match TRBD2. The junction had 6 bases not matched to a gene; V was cut back by 3 bases and J by 1 base. Germline V gene data show CDR1 as GTSNPN and CDR2 as SVGIG (reference sequence). The CDR3 runs to 16 residues. The CDR3 loop reads CAWRDGLAVSYNEQFF. CDR3 bases: TGTGCCTGGAGGGACGGACTAGCGGTTTCCTACAATGAGCAGTTCTTC.

In its sample, this clone is large. V and J are TRBV7-3 and TRBJ1-1; 9 nucleotides agree with TRBD1. V gave up 5 bases and J gave up 4 bases; unmatched junction bases: 8. The CDR3 spans 15 residues. Germline CDR1 reads SGHTA; CDR2 reads FQGTGA. CDR3 residues: CASSTTGGAGTEAFF. CDR3 nucleotide sequence: TGTGCCAGCAGCACCACAGGGGGCGCAGGCACTGAAGCTTTCTTT.

The V gene is TRBV15, the J gene TRBJ2-4; weak D call: TRBD1 (6 bases). Per germline, CDR1 LNHNV and CDR2 YYDKDF (reference sequence). CDR3 length: 15 residues. Trimming pared 7 bases from V and 0 bases from J, leaving 13 bases between. The CDR3 nucleotides read TGTGCCACCACTACAGGGACGCTAGCCAAAAACATTCAGTACTTC. Its translation: CATTTGTLAKNIQYF.

For this clone: At one end, the junction sequence differs from germline, possibly due to a read error. V is TRBV15 and J is TRBJ1-2; unclear D gene. CDR3 length: 14 residues. Germline V gene sequence: CDR1 LNHNV, CDR2 YYDKDF (reference sequence). The CDR3 DNA follows: TGTGCCACCTCCTCCACTCTGCTTAACTATGGCTACGCCTTC. Translation: CATSSTLLNYGYAF.

This clone was observed a handful of times. The chain carries TRBV5-6 and TRBJ2-1, with 7 bases aligning to TRBD1. Trimming removed 0 bases from V and 5 bases from J; junction bases left unmatched: 2. The germline CDR1 and CDR2 sequences are SGHDT and YYEEEE. The CDR3 loop spans 14 amino acids. This CDR3 is CASSLGGGHNEQFF. DNA for the CDR3: TGTGCCAGCAGCTTGGGAGGGGGCCACAATGAGCAGTTCTTC.

The chain links TRBV18 to TRBJ2-1, with 10 positions matching TRBD2. The CDR3 extends over 15 amino acids. Germline V gives CDR1 KGHSH, CDR2 LQKENI. The V segment lost 3 bases and the J segment 8 bases; nucleotides outside the gene matches: 7. For the CDR3, the DNA is TGTGCCAGCTCACCCCCGGGACTAGCGTTCGATGAGCAGTTCTTC. This codes for CASSPPGLAFDEQFF. Full variable domain (missing parts from reference TRBV18 and TRBJ2-1): NAGVMQNPRHLVRRRGQEARLRCSPMKGHSHVYWYRQLPEEGLKFMVYLQKENIIDESGMPKERFSAEFPKEGPSILRIQQVVRGDSAAYFCASSPPGLAFDEQFFGPGTRLTVL.

This rearrangement joins TRBV13 to TRBJ2-5; 11 bases align to TRBD2. Germline V CDR1 and CDR2: PRHDT, FYEKMQ (reference sequence). The CDR3 has 16 amino acids. Trimming at V came to 4 bases and at J to 0 bases, leaving 4 bases not matched to a gene. The CDR3 nucleotides are TGTGCCAGCAGCTCCGGGACTAGCGGATACCAAGAGACCCAGTACTTC. Translation gives CASSSGTSGYQETQYF. Full variable domain (rest looked up from reference TRBV13 and TRBJ2-5): AAGVIQSPRHLIKEKRETATLKCYPIPRHDTVYWYQQGPGQDPQFLISFYEKMQSDKGSIPDRFSAQQFSDYHSELNMSSLELGDSALYFCASSSGTSGYQETQYFGPGTRLLVL.

The rearrangement links TRBV9 to TRBJ2-1; 9 nucleotides line up with TRBD2. J was trimmed by 8 bases and V by 1 base; bases with no gene match: 13. This CDR3 region has 17 residues. The germline CDR1 and CDR2 sequences are SGDLS and YYNGEE. The CDR3 sequence: CASSVTLGSGSSDEQFF. The CDR3 DNA sequence: TGTGCCAGCAGCGTAACCCTCGGTAGCGGGAGCTCGGATGAGCAGTTCTTC.

The rearrangement links TRBV4-3 to TRBJ1-1; a possible D gene is TRBD1 (5 bases). Trimming took off 4 bases at V and 1 base at J, with 19 bases between the two ends. The CDR3 covers 17 residues. Per the germline V gene, CDR1 is LGHNA and CDR2 is YSLEER. CDR3 nucleotide sequence: TGCGCCAGCAGCCGGGATGCTTGGGGCGCGGAGAACACTGAAGCTTTCTTT. Translating gives CASSRDAWGAENTEAFF.

This clone was counted a few times. This rearrangement joins TRBV4-3 to TRBJ1-1; D gene uncertain. Trimming took off 3 bases at V and 4 bases at J, with 6 bases between the two ends. CDR1 is LGHNA and CDR2 is YSLEER in the germline V gene. The CDR3 has 12 residues. CDR3 sequence reads: CASSHSSTEAFF. The CDR3 DNA is TGCGCCAGCAGCCATTCGTCCACTGAAGCTTTCTTT.

J is TRBJ2-5 and V is TRBV4-2, with TRBD2 matching over 8 bases. From germline, CDR1 is LGHNA and CDR2 YNFKEQ. There are 15 residues in the CDR3. Trimming removed 2 bases from V and 4 bases from J; junction bases left unmatched: 6. The CDR3 coding sequence is TGTGCCAGCAGCCAATCATCGGGGGGGCTAGAGACCCAGTACTTC. Amino acid sequence: CASSQSSGGLETQYF.

The gene calls are TRBV27 and TRBJ2-7; TRBD2 agrees at 9 bases. Germline CDR1 and CDR2: MNHEY and SMNVEV (reference sequence). V lost 3 bases and J lost 0; bases outside the gene matches: 3. The length of the CDR3 is 15 residues. This chain's CDR3 is CASSLGAGGSYEQYF. CDR3 DNA: TGTGCCAGCAGTTTGGGAGCGGGGGGCTCCTACGAGCAGTACTTC.

This clone was seen only once. The V call is TRBV21-1, the J call TRBJ2-2; TRBD2, the table's D call, lacks a check against the DNA. TRBV21-1 is termed a pseudogene. The CDR3 spans 19 residues. CDR3 DNA: TGTGCCAGCAGCAATACCATGGAGCGGGAGGGCTCCGACACCGGGGAGCTGTTTTTT. It specifies CASSNTMEREGSDTGELFF.

J is TRBJ1-1 and V is TRBV27; 9 positions agree with TRBD1. Germline V gene data show CDR1 as MNHEY and CDR2 as SMNVEV (reference sequence). The V gene end was trimmed by 5 bases and the J gene end by 0 bases; junction bases not matched to a gene: 13. The CDR3 loop spans 18 amino acids. The CDR3 sequence is CASSPTSTGGGMNTEAFF. CDR3 bases: TGTGCCAGCAGTCCCACCTCGACAGGGGGGGGAATGAACACTGAAGCTTTCTTT.

The count of this clone is one. This rearrangement joins TRBV6-7 to TRBJ2-2, with D maybe TRBD2 (5 bases). TRBV6-7 is an ORF; its function is uncertain. Trimming cost V 11 bases and J 5 bases, with 18 bases left between them. The CDR3 loop spans 14 amino acids. The CDR3 nucleotides are TGTGCCGGGCCCGGTCGAGGGCCTACCGGGGAGCTGTTTTTT. This gives the protein CAGPGRGPTGELFF.

The chain links TRBV7-8 to TRBJ2-7; the match to TRBD2 covers 7 bases. V trimming: 5 bases; J trimming: 3 bases; junction bases outside the gene matches: 10. Germline V lookup: CDR1 SGHVS, CDR2 FQNEAQ. The CDR3 has 15 residues. The CDR3 loop reads CASSPWGGWDYEQYF. In nucleotides, the CDR3 is TGTGCCAGCAGCCCCTGGGGGGGGTGGGACTACGAGCAGTACTTC.

J is TRBJ1-1 and V is TRBV29-1, with D possibly being TRBD1 (5 bases). Deletions cut 7 bases from V and 1 base from J, with 10 bases between. Per germline, CDR1 SQVTM and CDR2 ANQGSEA. This CDR3 has 12 residues. CDR3 sequence reads: CSAGDRNTEAFF. The CDR3 DNA follows: TGCAGCGCCGGAGACAGGAACACTGAAGCTTTCTTT. The variable domain in full, with the rest retrieved from reference TRBV29-1 and TRBJ1-1, is SAVISQKPSRDICQRGTSLTIQCQVDSQVTMMFWYRQQPGQSLTLIATANQGSEATYESGFVIDKFPISRPNLTFSTLTVSNMSPEDSSIYLCSAGDRNTEAFFGQGTRLTVV.